Sequencing of this T cell receptor beta chain was carried out in a study of Ad26.COV2.S vaccination and SARS-CoV-2 variants. This table comes from immunoSEQ multiplex PCR, and its TCRdb copy is limited to in-frame clones, with some not included. The table lists about 410,000 clones, about 90% of them singletons, with about 1.7% in the top ten. The germline V and J ends were trimmed by 2 bases and 0 bases, with 13 bases remaining between them. This CDR3 is built from 17 residues. Per germline, CDR1 MNHEY and CDR2 SVGEGT. Treatment noted: around 19 received Ad26.COV2.S at low or high dose, single or two shots; about 5 received placebo; per-sample allocation not given. Day 63 after the first injection of vaccine or placebo was the sampling time.

Sample: peripheral blood, taken in a trial of Ad26.COV2.S vaccine versus placebo. The sequence was collected from a person aged 18-65 years who received the Ad26.COV2.S COVID-19 vaccine or a placebo. The chain employs TRBV6-2 or TRBV6-3 and TRBJ2-2; no clear D. Here the CDR3 reads CASSYKVGPTNTGELFF. CDR3 coding DNA: TGTGCCAGCAGTTACAAAGTCGGGCCGACGAACACCGGGGAGCTGTTTTTT.